This T cell receptor beta chain is from a study of blood T cells in healthy people across ages. CDR1 is WSHSY, CDR2 SAAADI, per germline. The CDR3 has 13 amino acids. V gave up 3 bases and J gave up 7 bases, with 13 bases separating them. The second PCR ran roughly 6 to 12 cycles with a sample-barcoded 5' primer and J-beta primers. TCRdb reprocessed the 5' RACE reads via MiXCR and lists one record per CDR3 protein. This sample has 1.5 million to 2 million distinct CDR3 sequences, with 28% found just once. Peripheral blood samples of around 9.8 milliliters were drawn from each donor. The clonotype was recovered from a woman in her twenties or thirties in good health. The genes are TRBV10-2 and TRBJ2-7, with D maybe TRBD1 (5 bases). The sequenced sample consisted of blood. CDR3 loop: CASSDRTLDEQYF. The DNA of the CDR3 is TGCGCCAGCAGTGATCGGACACTCGATGAGCAGTACTTC.